A single sample is the source of the 30 T cell receptor beta chains below, sequenced in a study of blood T cells in healthy people across ages (dated by TCRdb to the mid-2010s). The library was obtained by 5' RACE. The sequencing machine was an Illumina HiSeq 2500. A second roughly 6 to 11 cycle PCR used a sample-barcoded 5' primer and a J-beta primer mix. The public reads were reanalyzed by TCRdb: fastp trimming at Q25, MiXCR alignment, in-frame beta chains only. Rows matching on CDR3 protein sequence are summarized as one entry with the most common DNA and genes. The sample has 1.5 million to 2 million distinct CDR3 sequences on record, about 30% of them singletons. Around 7.7% of the sample lies in the top ten. Sequencing was performed on blood. The receptor source for this set is a woman aged 30 to 39 in good health.

The chain uses TRBV5-1 and TRBJ1-5; no clear D. V was shortened by 4 bases and J by 6 bases, with 14 bases between the two germline ends. CDR1 and CDR2 (germline): SGHRS, YFSETQ. This CDR3 is 14 amino acids long. CDR3 residues: CASSPEGGSQPQHF. The CDR3 nucleotides are TGCGCCAGCAGCCCAGAGGGAGGAAGTCAGCCCCAGCATTTT.

This clonotype was seen at least ten times. V is TRBV27 and J is TRBJ1-4; D may be TRBD1 (5 bases). CDR1 and CDR2 (germline): MNHEY, SMNVEV (reference sequence). The CDR3 spans 13 residues. With 5 bases removed from V and 4 bases from J, the gap between germline ends came to 8 bases. CDR3 residues: CASSPGGNEKLFF. The CDR3 bases are TGTGCCAGCAGTCCGGGGGGTAATGAAAAACTGTTTTTT.

Many counts were recorded for this clonotype. The rearrangement links TRBV20-1 to TRBJ2-1; D gene ambiguous. The CDR3 runs to 11 residues. V was clipped by 0 bases and J by 9 bases, with 6 bases between them. The germline CDR1 and CDR2 sequences are DFQATT and SNEGSKA (reference sequence). The CDR3 loop is CSARDLSEQFF. The CDR3 nucleotides are TGCAGTGCTAGAGATCTTAGTGAGCAGTTCTTC.

V is TRBV2 and J is TRBJ1-2; D not resolved. CDR3 length equals 13 residues. Trimming removed 2 bases at V and 4 bases at J, with 8 bases between. CDR1 is SNHLY, CDR2 FYNNEI, per germline. CDR3 DNA: TGTGCCAGCAGTGAACTGGGAGGCTATGGCTACACCTTC. Translation gives CASSELGGYGYTF.

V and J are TRBV20-1 and TRBJ1-1, with D possibly TRBD1 on 5 matching bases. CDR1 is DFQATT and CDR2 is SNEGSKA in the germline V gene (reference sequence). With 3 bases removed from V and 0 bases from J, the gap between germline ends came to 17 bases. This CDR3 is built from 16 residues. DNA for the CDR3: TGCAGTGCTAGCCCCACGGGGGGGGTAGTGAACACTGAAGCTTTCTTT. Translating it yields CSASPTGGVVNTEAFF.

This clonotype has just a few counts. The V and J genes are TRBV28 and TRBJ2-7, with 9 bases aligning to TRBD1. The CDR3 covers 16 residues. Trimming took 5 bases from V and 0 from J; bases not matched to a gene: 8. Per the germline V gene, CDR1 is MDHEN and CDR2 is SYDVKM. CDR3 protein: CASSGPGDRDSYEQYF. The CDR3 nucleotides are TGTGCCAGCAGTGGCCCGGGGGACAGGGACTCCTACGAGCAGTACTTC.

This clonotype showed up just a few times. V and J are TRBV7-3 and TRBJ2-1; the D is unclear. V was clipped by 5 bases and J by 4 bases, with 15 bases between them. From germline, CDR1 is SGHTA and CDR2 FQGTGA. CDR3 size: 15 residues. CDR3 nucleotides: TGTGCCAGCAGCATTACTCTAACACGGTACAATGAGCAGTTCTTC. It is translated as CASSITLTRYNEQFF.

This clonotype was found many times. This chain links TRBV29-1 with TRBJ2-5; 7 bases line up with TRBD1. Germline CDR1 is SQVTM and CDR2 is ANQGSEA. The CDR3 is made up of 15 amino acids. With 4 bases clipped from V and 4 bases from J, the junction kept 12 bases outside the gene matches. The CDR3, as DNA: TGCAGCGTTGGCCCCCGTACAGGGGTGGGAGAGACCCAGTACTTC. Its translation is CSVGPRTGVGETQYF.

The J gene is TRBJ1-2, the V gene TRBV9; 11 bases line up with TRBD1. Unmatched junction bases numbered 3, after V lost 0 bases and J lost 2 bases. Germline V gene sequence: CDR1 SGDLS, CDR2 YYNGEE. The CDR3 extends over 16 amino acids. CDR3 residues: CASSVERTGGNYGYTF. Here the CDR3 DNA reads TGTGCCAGCAGCGTAGAAAGGACAGGGGGCAACTATGGCTACACCTTC. Variable domain in full (rest from reference TRBV9 and TRBJ1-2): DSGVTQTPKHLITATGQRVTLRCSPRSGDLSVYWYQQSLDQGLQFLIQYYNGEERAKGNILERFSAQQFPDLHSELNLSSLELGDSALYFCASSVERTGGNYGYTFGSGTRLTVV.

V is TRBV11-2 and J is TRBJ2-5, with 7 nucleotides matching TRBD1. This CDR3 has 18 amino acids. J was trimmed by 6 bases and V by 4 bases; bases with no gene match: 20. CDR1 and CDR2 from the germline V gene are SGHAT and FQNNGV. CDR3 in DNA: TGTGCCAGCAGCTGGAAACGAAGGGGGCGGTTGGTCGAAAAGACCCAGTACTTC. Encoded protein: CASSWKRRGRLVEKTQYF. Supplemented by reference TRBV11-2 and TRBJ2-5, the full variable domain reads EAGVAQSPRYKIIEKRQSVAFWCNPISGHATLYWYQQILGQGPKLLIQFQNNGVVDDSQLPKDRFSAERLKGVDSTLKIQPAKLEDSAVYLCASSWKRRGRLVEKTQYFGPGTRLLVL.

Concerning this clonotype itself: The junction and the germline gene differ at one end; a read error may be behind it. The chain is built from TRBV12-3 or TRBV12-4 and TRBJ2-3; D call uncertain. The CDR3 covers 14 residues. The CDR3 DNA follows: TGTGCCAGCAGTGTCGATGCTGGACCAGATACGCGGTATTTT. It translates to CASSVDAGPDTRYF.

This chain joins TRBV2 and TRBJ2-7, with 9 bases lining up with TRBD2. The CDR3 has 14 amino acids. Germline values: CDR1 SNHLY, CDR2 FYNNEI. Losses at the gene ends were 7 bases for V and 0 bases for J; bases not matched to a gene: 4. CDR3 sequence reads: CASKGGGDSYEQYF. The DNA of the CDR3 is TGTGCCAGCAAGGGCGGGGGGGACTCCTACGAGCAGTACTTC. Full variable domain (rest looked up from reference TRBV2 and TRBJ2-7): EPEVTQTPSHQVTQMGQEVILRCVPISNHLYFYWYRQILGQKVEFLVSFYNNEISEKSEIFDDQFSVERPDGSNFTLKIRSTKLEDSAMYFCASKGGGDSYEQYFGPGTRLTVT.

This chain joins TRBV5-1 and TRBJ2-7; 9 bases align to TRBD1. The CDR3 is 14 amino acids. Per germline, CDR1 SGHRS and CDR2 YFSETQ. Losses at the gene ends were 0 bases for V and 12 bases for J; bases not matched to a gene: 10. CDR3 residues: CASSLVPGQGQPYF. CDR3 nucleotide sequence: TGCGCCAGCAGCTTGGTCCCGGGACAGGGTCAGCCGTACTTC. Supplemented by reference TRBV5-1 and TRBJ2-7, the full variable domain reads KAGVTQTPRYLIKTRGQQVTLSCSPISGHRSVSWYQQTPGQGLQFLFEYFSETQRNKGNFPGRFSGRQFSNSRSEMNVSTLELGDSALYLCASSLVPGQGQPYFGPGTRLTVT.

In this sample, this clonotype turned up a few times. At one of its ends the junction is not consistent with the germline gene, which may arise from a read error. The rearrangement joins TRBV29-1 to TRBJ2-7; 8 nucleotides align to TRBD1. CDR3 length: 14 amino acids. The germline CDR1 and CDR2 sequences are SQVTM and ANQGSEA. In DNA form, the CDR3 reads TGCGGCGTTGGACAGGGCCTGACCACCTACGAGCAGTACTTC. It specifies CGVGQGLTTYEQYF.

This clonotype was seen more than once but under ten times. The CDR3 loop is CASIASGGGYGYTF. The CDR3 region has the DNA TGTGCCAGCATCGCGTCGGGGGGCGGATATGGCTACACCTTC. The chain uses TRBV7-2 and TRBJ1-2; D may be TRBD1 (6 bases). The V gene lost 7 bases and the J gene lost 5 bases, with 17 bases spanning the gap. The CDR3 extends over 14 amino acids. Germline-derived CDR1 and CDR2 are SGHTA and FQGNSA.

The rearrangement links TRBV14 to TRBJ2-7; D is undetermined. Trimming removed 8 bases from V and 2 bases from J, with 13 bases in between. The CDR3 covers 13 residues. Germline V gene lookup returns CDR1 SGHDN and CDR2 FVKESK. The CDR3 here is CASQAHSTYEQYF. As DNA, the CDR3 is TGTGCCAGCCAAGCCCACTCGACCTACGAGCAGTACTTC.

CDR3 nucleotide sequence: TGTGCCAGCAGCAACCAGGGGGGTTTATCGGCCGGGGAGCTGTTTTTT. Protein sequence: CASSNQGGLSAGELFF. This chain uses TRBV7-2 with TRBJ2-2, with D possibly matching TRBD1 (7 bases). Between the trimmed V and J ends, which lost 5 bases and 6 bases, there was a span of 19 bases. Germline assignment: CDR1 SGHTA and CDR2 FQGNSA. The CDR3 has 16 amino acids.

As regards this clonotype: This could be a read error, since a much larger clone is one nucleotide away. This sequence joins TRBV9 and TRBJ2-1; unclear D gene. V lost 3 bases to trimming and J lost 4 bases, with 11 bases between them. CDR1 SGDLS and CDR2 YYNGEE come from the germline V gene. This CDR3 comprises 14 residues. DNA for the CDR3: TGTGCCAGCAGCGGCGACGGTTATTACAATGAGCAGTTCTTC. It specifies CASSGDGYYNEQFF.

This clonotype was counted a few times. The chain couples TRBV5-1 to TRBJ1-2; possible D gene TRBD1, 5 bases. CDR3 length: 15 residues. V lost 3 bases, J lost 0 bases, and 12 bases lay in between. Germline lookup yields CDR1 SGHRS and CDR2 YFSETQ. CDR3 DNA sequence: TGCGCCAGCAGCTACCTTGGGGGAGCTAACTATGGCTACACCTTC. This sequence encodes CASSYLGGANYGYTF.

This clonotype was seen a few times. V is TRBV12-3 or TRBV12-4 and J is TRBJ2-5, with 10 bases that match TRBD2. The length of the CDR3 is 15 residues. V lost 6 bases to trimming and J lost 5 bases; unmatched junction nucleotides: 9. The CDR3 DNA follows: TGTGCCAGCAGGACTAGCGGGCAAGAACGGGAGACCCAGTACTTC. Amino acid sequence: CASRTSGQERETQYF.

The chain joins TRBV11-2 to TRBJ1-1; a possible D gene is TRBD1 (5 bases). V lost 2 bases to trimming and J lost 7 bases, with 14 bases between them. This CDR3 is built from 14 residues. From germline, CDR1 is SGHAT and CDR2 FQNNGV. CDR3 in amino acids: CASSLKLRGGEAFF. Written as DNA, the CDR3 is TGTGCCAGCAGCTTAAAACTACGGGGGGGTGAAGCTTTCTTT.

In its sample, this clonotype was seen many times. The chain employs TRBV29-1 and TRBJ2-4; 7 positions agree with TRBD2. Losses at the gene ends were 4 bases for V and 8 bases for J; bases not matched to a gene: 11. From germline, CDR1 is SQVTM and CDR2 ANQGSEA. This CDR3 region has 14 residues. CDR3 DNA sequence: TGCAGCGTTGTAGAACGGGAGGAAATGTACATTCAGTACTTC. It encodes CSVVEREEMYIQYF. Looking up the rest from reference TRBV29-1 and TRBJ2-4 gives the full variable domain: SAVISQKPSRDICQRGTSLTIQCQVDSQVTMMFWYRQQPGQSLTLIATANQGSEATYESGFVIDKFPISRPNLTFSTLTVSNMSPEDSSIYLCSVVEREEMYIQYFGAGTRLSVL.

This chain uses TRBV11-2 with TRBJ2-3; tentatively, D is TRBD2 (5 bases). Germline loops: CDR1 SGHAT, CDR2 FQNNGV. The ends were cut back, 3 bases at V and 0 bases at J, with 7 bases in the middle. The CDR3 runs to 14 residues. CDR3 DNA: TGTGCCAGCAGCTTCCGGACTAGCACAGATACGCAGTATTTT. This translates into CASSFRTSTDTQYF.

Only a few counts were recorded for this clonotype. The V and J genes are TRBV7-2 and TRBJ2-3, with 12 bases lining up with TRBD2. The length of the CDR3 is 17 residues. The germline gives CDR1 SGHTA, CDR2 FQGNSA. J gave up 1 base and V 5 bases, and 7 bases lay outside the gene matches. The CDR3 here is CASSLAASGRGTDTQYF. CDR3 DNA: TGTGCCAGCAGCCTTGCGGCTAGCGGGAGGGGCACAGATACGCAGTATTTT.

This chain uses TRBV20-1 with TRBJ2-5; a weak D match, TRBD2 (7 bases). V gave up 6 bases and J gave up 3 bases, with 20 bases separating them. Germline CDR1 is DFQATT and CDR2 is SNEGSKA (reference sequence). The CDR3 consists of 15 residues. Here the CDR3 DNA reads TGCAGTGCACCGGGGTTGGGGGGGGCAGAAGAGACCCAGTACTTC. It encodes CSAPGLGGAEETQYF.

The gene calls are TRBV12-3 or TRBV12-4 and TRBJ2-7; maybe TRBD1 (6 bases). The CDR3 has 13 residues. The V gene lost 8 bases and the J gene lost 6 bases, with 17 bases spanning the gap. CDR3 nucleotides: TGTGCCAGCTTACTAGGGGGAGAGGCCGAGCAGTACTTC. It translates to CASLLGGEAEQYF.

V usage is TRBV9 and J usage is TRBJ1-2; D perhaps matches TRBD1 (5 bases). The V and J ends lost 4 bases and 7 bases respectively, with 20 bases between them. This CDR3 is built from 15 residues. Germline assignment: CDR1 SGDLS and CDR2 YYNGEE. CDR3 DNA sequence: TGTGCCAGCAGCCCAAGCAGGGCAGCCCAGGGTGGCTACACCTTC. Protein product: CASSPSRAAQGGYTF.

The genes are TRBV29-1 and TRBJ2-7, with 12 bases lining up with TRBD2. The CDR3 covers 13 residues. Trimming cost V 3 bases and J 9 bases; bases outside gene matches: 6. Per germline, CDR1 SQVTM and CDR2 ANQGSEA. This CDR3 reads CSVDPSGRGRQYF. In DNA form, the CDR3 reads TGCAGCGTTGATCCTAGCGGGAGGGGTAGGCAGTACTTC.

The rearrangement uses TRBV7-2 and TRBJ1-1; 7 bases are a match to TRBD1. CDR3 size: 17 residues. The V segment lost 3 bases and the J segment 0 bases; nucleotides outside the gene matches: 10. Germline V lookup: CDR1 SGHTA, CDR2 FQGNSA. This chain's CDR3 is CTSSFGGQITMNTEAFF. CDR3 bases: TGTACCAGCAGCTTTGGGGGACAGATAACAATGAACACTGAAGCTTTCTTT.

This clonotype has a handful of counts. A much larger clone is a single base away; this may be a read error. This chain joins TRBV7-6 and TRBJ2-7; 7 bases align to TRBD2. CDR3 length: 15 residues. Germline values: CDR1 SGHVS, CDR2 FNYEAQ. Trimming at V came to 5 bases and at J to 2 bases, leaving 9 bases not matched to a gene. CDR3 coding DNA: TGTGCCAGCAGCCGGGGGGACGAACTACCCTACGAGCAGTACTTC. It specifies CASSRGDELPYEQYF.